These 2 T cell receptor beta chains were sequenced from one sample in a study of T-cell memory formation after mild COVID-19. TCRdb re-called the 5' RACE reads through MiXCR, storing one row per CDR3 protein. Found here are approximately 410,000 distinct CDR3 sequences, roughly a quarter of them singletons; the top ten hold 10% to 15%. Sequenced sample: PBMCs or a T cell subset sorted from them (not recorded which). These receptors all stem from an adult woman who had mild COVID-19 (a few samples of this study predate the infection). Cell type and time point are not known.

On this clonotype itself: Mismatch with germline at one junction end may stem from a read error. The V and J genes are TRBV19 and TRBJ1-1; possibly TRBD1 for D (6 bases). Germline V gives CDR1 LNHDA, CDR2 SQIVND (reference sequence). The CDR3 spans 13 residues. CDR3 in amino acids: CASSINRVTEAYF. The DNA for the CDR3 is TGTGCCAGTAGTATTAACAGGGTTACTGAAGCTTACTTT. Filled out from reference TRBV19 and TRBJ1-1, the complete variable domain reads DGGITQSPKYLFRKEGQNVTLSCEQNLNHDAMYWYRQDPGQGLRLIYYSQIVNDFQKGDIAEGYSVSREKKESFPLTVTSAQKNPTAFYLCASSINRVTEAYFGQGTRLTVV.

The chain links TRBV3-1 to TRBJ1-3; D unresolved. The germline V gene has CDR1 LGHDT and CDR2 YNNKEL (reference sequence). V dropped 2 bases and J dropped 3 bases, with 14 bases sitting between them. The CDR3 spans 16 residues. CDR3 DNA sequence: TGTGCCAGCAGCCAACGAATCCTCGGCGATGGAAACACCATATATTTT. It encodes CASSQRILGDGNTIYF.